A selection of T cell receptor beta chains follows, all from one sample in a study of tumor-infiltrating lymphocytes in oesophageal squamous cell carcinoma. MiXCR was run by TCRdb on the PCR reads, yielding one entry per CDR3 protein. The sample includes over 8,500 distinct CDR3 sequences, 40% to 65% seen only once; the top ten take about 20%. The sample was esophageal tumor tissue. The origin of the receptors is a female donor with esophageal squamous cell carcinoma. The CDR3 runs from the conserved cysteine through the conserved F or W. Fields, in order: J gene, clone size, D gene, V gene, CDR3 protein, CDR3 DNA. D genes are given only for firm matches. Clone size is not always given. Where it is, it says once, few, many or a class for expanded clones.

j_call: TRBJ2-1
clone_size: -
d_call: -
v_call: TRBV7-9
cdr3_aa: CASSYHYEQFF
cdr3_nt: TGTGCCAGCAGCTACCACTACGAGCAGTTCTTC

j_call: TRBJ1-6
clone_size: -
d_call: -
v_call: TRBV11-2
cdr3_aa: CASSLVGTSGRTAYNEQYF
cdr3_nt: TGTGCCAGCAGCTTAGTTGGGACTAGCGGGAGAACGGCCTACAATGAGCAGTACTTT

j_call: TRBJ2-5
clone_size: -
d_call: -
v_call: TRBV7-8
cdr3_aa: CASSPERRETQYF
cdr3_nt: TGTGCCAGCAGCCCAGAAAGGCGGGAGACCCAGTACTTC

j_call: TRBJ2-5
clone_size: few
d_call: -
v_call: TRBV7-8
cdr3_aa: CASSPTTTGDETQYF
cdr3_nt: TGTGCCAGCAGCCCAACCACGACAGGCGACGAGACCCAGTACTTC

j_call: TRBJ2-7
clone_size: medium-sized
d_call: -
v_call: TRBV6-1
cdr3_aa: CASSEALGPHEQYF
cdr3_nt: TGTGCCAGCAGTGAAGCGCTAGGACCCCACGAGCAGTACTTC

j_call: TRBJ1-5
clone_size: -
d_call: -
v_call: TRBV12-3/TRBV12-4
cdr3_aa: CASSLATGPQGSQPQHF
cdr3_nt: TGTGCCAGCAGTTTAGCCACTGGGCCTCAAGGTAGTCAGCCCCAGCATTTT

j_call: TRBJ2-6
clone_size: few
d_call: -
v_call: TRBV7-2
cdr3_aa: CASSWDSGANVLTF
cdr3_nt: TGTGCCAGCAGCTGGGACTCTGGGGCCAACGTCCTGACTTTC

j_call: TRBJ2-1
clone_size: -
d_call: -
v_call: TRBV28
cdr3_aa: CASSSQGYNEQFF
cdr3_nt: TGTGCCAGCAGTTCACAGGGTTACAATGAGCAGTTCTTC

j_call: TRBJ2-7
clone_size: few
d_call: -
v_call: TRBV7-6
cdr3_aa: CASSTDNLYEQYF
cdr3_nt: TGTGCCAGCAGCACTGACAATCTTTACGAGCAGTACTTC

j_call: TRBJ2-5
clone_size: -
d_call: -
v_call: TRBV7-2
cdr3_aa: CASSFSVGETQYF
cdr3_nt: TGTGCCAGCAGCTTCAGCGTGGGAGAGACCCAGTACTTC

j_call: TRBJ2-2
clone_size: -
d_call: -
v_call: TRBV30
cdr3_aa: CAWNGDGVVPGELFF
cdr3_nt: TGTGCCTGGAATGGAGACGGGGTAGTCCCCGGGGAGCTGTTTTTT

j_call: TRBJ2-6
clone_size: medium-sized
d_call: -
v_call: TRBV6-1
cdr3_aa: CATSREHSGANVLTF
cdr3_nt: TGTGCCACGTCGCGGGAACACTCTGGGGCCAACGTCCTGACTTTC

j_call: TRBJ2-1
clone_size: few
d_call: TRBD1
v_call: TRBV7-2
cdr3_aa: CASSPGTGGGISQFF
cdr3_nt: TGTGCCAGCAGCCCCGGGACAGGGGGCGGAATATCGCAGTTCTTC

j_call: TRBJ1-1
clone_size: once
d_call: -
v_call: TRBV7-2
cdr3_aa: CASSLFLVGGRRNTEAFF
cdr3_nt: TGTGCCAGCAGCTTATTTTTGGTTGGGGGCAGGAGGAACACTGAAGCTTTCTTT